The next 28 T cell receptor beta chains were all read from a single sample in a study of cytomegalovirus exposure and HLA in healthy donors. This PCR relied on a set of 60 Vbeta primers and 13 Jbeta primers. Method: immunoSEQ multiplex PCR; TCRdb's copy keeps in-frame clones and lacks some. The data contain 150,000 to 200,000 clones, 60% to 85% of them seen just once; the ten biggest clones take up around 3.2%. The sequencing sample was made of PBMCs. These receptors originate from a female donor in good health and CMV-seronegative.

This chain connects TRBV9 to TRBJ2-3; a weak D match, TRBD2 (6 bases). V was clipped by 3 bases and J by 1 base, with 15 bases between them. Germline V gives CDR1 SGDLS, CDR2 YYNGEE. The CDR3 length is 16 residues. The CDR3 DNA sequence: TGTGCCAGCAGCGGGCATGGGGAGGCCGGCACAGATACGCAGTATTTT. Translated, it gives CASSGHGEAGTDTQYF.

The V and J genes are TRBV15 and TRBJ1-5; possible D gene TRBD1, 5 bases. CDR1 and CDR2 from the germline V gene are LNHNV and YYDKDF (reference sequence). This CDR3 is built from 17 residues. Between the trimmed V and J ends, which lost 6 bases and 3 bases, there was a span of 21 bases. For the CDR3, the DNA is TGTGCCACCAGTCCAGCGGCAGGGAGGTTTGACAATCAGCCCCAGCATTTT. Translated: CATSPAAGRFDNQPQHF.

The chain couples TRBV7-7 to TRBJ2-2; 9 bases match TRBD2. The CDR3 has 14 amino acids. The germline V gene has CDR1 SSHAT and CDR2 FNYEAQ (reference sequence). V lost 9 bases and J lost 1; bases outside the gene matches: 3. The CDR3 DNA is TGTGCCAGTGGACTAGCGCTGAACACCGGGGAGCTGTTTTTT. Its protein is CASGLALNTGELFF.

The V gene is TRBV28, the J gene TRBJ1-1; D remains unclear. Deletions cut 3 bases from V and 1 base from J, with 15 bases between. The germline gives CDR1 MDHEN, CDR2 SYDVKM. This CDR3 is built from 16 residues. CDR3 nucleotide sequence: TGTGCCAGCAGTTTCGGAGGGAGCTTTTCGAACACTGAAGCTTTCTTT. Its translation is CASSFGGSFSNTEAFF.

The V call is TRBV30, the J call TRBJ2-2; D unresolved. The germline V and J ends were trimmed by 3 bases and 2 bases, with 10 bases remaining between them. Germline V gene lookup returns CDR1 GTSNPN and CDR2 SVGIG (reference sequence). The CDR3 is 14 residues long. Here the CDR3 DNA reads TGTGCCTGGAGGGAGTGGGTCAACACCGGGGAGCTGTTTTTT. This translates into CAWREWVNTGELFF.

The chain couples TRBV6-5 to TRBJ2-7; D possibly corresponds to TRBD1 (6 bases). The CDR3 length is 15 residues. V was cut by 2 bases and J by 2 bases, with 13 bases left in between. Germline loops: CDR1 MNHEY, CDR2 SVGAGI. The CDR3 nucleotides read TGTGCCAGCAGTTACGGTGGGGACACGGCCTACGAGCAGTACTTC. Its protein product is CASSYGGDTAYEQYF.

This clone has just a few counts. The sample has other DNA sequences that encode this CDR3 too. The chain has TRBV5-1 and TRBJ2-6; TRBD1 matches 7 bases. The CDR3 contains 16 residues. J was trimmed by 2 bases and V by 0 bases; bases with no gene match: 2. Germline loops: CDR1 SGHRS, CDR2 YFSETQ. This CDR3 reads CASSLVQGAGANVLTF. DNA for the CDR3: TGCGCCAGCAGCTTGGTTCAGGGGGCTGGGGCCAACGTCCTGACTTTC.

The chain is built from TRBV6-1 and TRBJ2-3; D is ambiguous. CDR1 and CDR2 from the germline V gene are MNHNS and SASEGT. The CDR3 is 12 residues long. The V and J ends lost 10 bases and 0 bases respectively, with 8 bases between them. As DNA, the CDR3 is TGTGCCACCAAGACTAGCACAGATACGCAGTATTTT. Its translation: CATKTSTDTQYF.

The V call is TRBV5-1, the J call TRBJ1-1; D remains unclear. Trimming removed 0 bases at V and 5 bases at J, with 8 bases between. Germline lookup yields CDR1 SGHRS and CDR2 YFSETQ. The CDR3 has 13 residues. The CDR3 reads CASSLGRETEAFF. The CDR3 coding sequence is TGCGCCAGCAGCTTGGGGCGGGAAACTGAAGCTTTCTTT. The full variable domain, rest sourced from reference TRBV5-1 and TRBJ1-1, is KAGVTQTPRYLIKTRGQQVTLSCSPISGHRSVSWYQQTPGQGLQFLFEYFSETQRNKGNFPGRFSGRQFSNSRSEMNVSTLELGDSALYLCASSLGRETEAFFGQGTRLTVV.

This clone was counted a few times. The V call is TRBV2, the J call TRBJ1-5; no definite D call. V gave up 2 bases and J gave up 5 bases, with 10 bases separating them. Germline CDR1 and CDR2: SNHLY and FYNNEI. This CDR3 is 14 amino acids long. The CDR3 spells CASSERRGDQPQHF. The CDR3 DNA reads TGTGCCAGCAGTGAACGACGAGGAGATCAGCCCCAGCATTTT.

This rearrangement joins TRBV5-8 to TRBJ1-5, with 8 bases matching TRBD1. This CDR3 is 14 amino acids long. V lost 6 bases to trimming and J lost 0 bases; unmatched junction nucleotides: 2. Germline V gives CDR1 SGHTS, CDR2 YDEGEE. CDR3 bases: TGTGCCAGCAAGGACAGGGATAGCAATCAGCCCCAGCATTTT. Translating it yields CASKDRDSNQPQHF.

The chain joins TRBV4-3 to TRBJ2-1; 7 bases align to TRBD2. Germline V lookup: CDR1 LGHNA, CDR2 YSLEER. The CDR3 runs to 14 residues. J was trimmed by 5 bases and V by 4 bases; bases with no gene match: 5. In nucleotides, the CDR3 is TGCGCCAGCAGCCGAGTCGGACTAGACAATGAGCAGTTCTTC. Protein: CASSRVGLDNEQFF.

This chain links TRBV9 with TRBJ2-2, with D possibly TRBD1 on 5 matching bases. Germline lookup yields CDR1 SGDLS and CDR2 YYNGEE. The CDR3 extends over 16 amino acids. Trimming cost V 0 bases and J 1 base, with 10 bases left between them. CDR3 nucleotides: TGTGCCAGCAGCGTAGTTAAGGGGATGAACACCGGGGAGCTGTTTTTT. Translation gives CASSVVKGMNTGELFF.

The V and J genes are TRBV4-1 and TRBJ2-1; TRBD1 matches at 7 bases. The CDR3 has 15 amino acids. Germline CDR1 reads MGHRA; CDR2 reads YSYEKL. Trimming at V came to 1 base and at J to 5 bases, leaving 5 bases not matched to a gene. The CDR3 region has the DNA TGCGCCAGCAGCCAAGGAAGGGGGCGAGACAATGAGCAGTTCTTC. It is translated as CASSQGRGRDNEQFF.

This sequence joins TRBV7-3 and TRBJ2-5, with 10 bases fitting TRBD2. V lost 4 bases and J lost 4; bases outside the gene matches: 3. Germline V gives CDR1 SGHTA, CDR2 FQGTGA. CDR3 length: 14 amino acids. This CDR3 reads CASSSSGGGETQYF. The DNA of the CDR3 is TGTGCCAGCAGCTCAAGCGGGGGGGGAGAGACCCAGTACTTC.

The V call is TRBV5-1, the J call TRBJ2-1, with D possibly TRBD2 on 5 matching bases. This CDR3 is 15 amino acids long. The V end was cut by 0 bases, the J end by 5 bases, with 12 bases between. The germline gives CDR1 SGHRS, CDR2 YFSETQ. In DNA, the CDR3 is TGCGCCAGCAGCTTGGAACTAGTTCTTCACAATGAGCAGTTCTTC. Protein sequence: CASSLELVLHNEQFF. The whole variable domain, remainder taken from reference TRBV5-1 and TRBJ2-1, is KAGVTQTPRYLIKTRGQQVTLSCSPISGHRSVSWYQQTPGQGLQFLFEYFSETQRNKGNFPGRFSGRQFSNSRSEMNVSTLELGDSALYLCASSLELVLHNEQFFGPGTRLTVL.

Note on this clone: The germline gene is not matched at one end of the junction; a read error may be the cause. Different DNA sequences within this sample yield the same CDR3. The CDR3 spells CASSSGTSGGKTQYF. CDR3 nucleotides: TGCGCCAGCAGCTCCGGGACTAGCGGGGGTAAGACTCAGTACTTC. The rearrangement links TRBV5-1 to TRBJ2-5; 14 nucleotides agree with TRBD2. Germline V gives CDR1 SGHRS, CDR2 YFSETQ. The CDR3 sequence is 15 residues long.

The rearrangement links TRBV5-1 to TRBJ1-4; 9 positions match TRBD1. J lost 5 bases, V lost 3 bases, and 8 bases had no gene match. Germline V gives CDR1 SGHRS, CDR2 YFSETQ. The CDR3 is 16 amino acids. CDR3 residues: CASSSYRQGGNEKLFF. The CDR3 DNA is TGCGCCAGCAGCTCCTATCGACAGGGGGGAAATGAAAAACTGTTTTTT. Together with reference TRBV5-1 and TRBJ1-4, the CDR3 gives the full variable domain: KAGVTQTPRYLIKTRGQQVTLSCSPISGHRSVSWYQQTPGQGLQFLFEYFSETQRNKGNFPGRFSGRQFSNSRSEMNVSTLELGDSALYLCASSSYRQGGNEKLFFGSGTQLSVL.

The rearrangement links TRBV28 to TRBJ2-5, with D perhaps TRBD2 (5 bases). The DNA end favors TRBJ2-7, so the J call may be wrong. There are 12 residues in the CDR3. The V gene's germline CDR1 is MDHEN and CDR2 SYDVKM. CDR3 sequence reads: CASSSRRSEQYF. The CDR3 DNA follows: TGTGCCAGCAGTTCTAGGAGGAGCGAGCAGTACTTC.

Here the CDR3 reads CASSLSLFSGGRNQETQYF. CDR3 sequence (DNA): TGTGCCAGCAGCTTGTCCCTTTTTAGCGGGGGGCGAAACCAAGAGACCCAGTACTTC. The rearrangement joins TRBV5-8 to TRBJ2-5; 10 positions agree with TRBD2. CDR3 length: 19 amino acids. V was pared by 1 base and J by 0 bases, with 12 bases of the junction left unmatched. Looked up from germline, CDR1 is SGHTS and CDR2 is YDEGEE.

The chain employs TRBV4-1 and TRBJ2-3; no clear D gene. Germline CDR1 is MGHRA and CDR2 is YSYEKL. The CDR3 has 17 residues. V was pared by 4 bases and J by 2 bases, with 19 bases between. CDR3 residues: CASSLLHRGGSTDTQYF. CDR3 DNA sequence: TGCGCCAGCAGCCTCCTCCACCGAGGCGGATCCACAGATACGCAGTATTTT.

CDR3 bases: TGTGCCAGCAGCCTAATGACCCCGGGGAGAGCTAACTATGGCTACACCTTC. The encoded protein is CASSLMTPGRANYGYTF. This chain uses TRBV28 with TRBJ1-2, with D hard to call. The V end lost 6 bases, the J end lost 0 bases, and 20 bases lay between the germline ends. This CDR3 has 17 residues. Germline CDR1 is MDHEN and CDR2 is SYDVKM.

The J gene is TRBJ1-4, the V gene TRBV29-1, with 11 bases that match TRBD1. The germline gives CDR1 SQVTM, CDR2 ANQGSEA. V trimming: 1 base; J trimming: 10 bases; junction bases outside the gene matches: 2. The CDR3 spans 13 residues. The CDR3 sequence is CSVEGTGGGKLFF. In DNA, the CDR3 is TGCAGCGTTGAAGGGACAGGGGGCGGAAAACTGTTTTTT.

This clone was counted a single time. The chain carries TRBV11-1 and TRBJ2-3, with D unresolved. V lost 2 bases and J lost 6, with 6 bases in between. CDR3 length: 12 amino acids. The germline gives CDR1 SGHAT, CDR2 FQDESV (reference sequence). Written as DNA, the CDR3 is TGTGCCAGCAGCTTAACTGATGATACGCAGTATTTT. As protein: CASSLTDDTQYF.

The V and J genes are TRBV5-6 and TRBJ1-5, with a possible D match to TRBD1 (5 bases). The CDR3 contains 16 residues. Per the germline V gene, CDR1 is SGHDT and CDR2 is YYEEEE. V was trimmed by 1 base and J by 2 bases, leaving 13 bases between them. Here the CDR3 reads CASSLLGPGGNQPQHF. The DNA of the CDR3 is TGTGCCAGCAGCTTGTTGGGACCGGGGGGCAATCAGCCCCAGCATTTT. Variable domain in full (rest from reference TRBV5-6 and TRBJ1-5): DAGVTQSPTHLIKTRGQQVTLRCSPKSGHDTVSWYQQALGQGPQFIFQYYEEEERQRGNFPDRFSGHQFPNYSSELNVNALLLGDSALYLCASSLLGPGGNQPQHFGDGTRLSIL.

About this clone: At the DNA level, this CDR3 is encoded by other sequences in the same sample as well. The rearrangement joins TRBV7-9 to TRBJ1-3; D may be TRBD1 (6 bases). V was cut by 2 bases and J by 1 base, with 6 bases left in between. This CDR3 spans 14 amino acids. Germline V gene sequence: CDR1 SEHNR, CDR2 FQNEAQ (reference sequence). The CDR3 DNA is TGTGCCAGCAGCTTAAGGGGGTCTGGAAACACCATATATTTT. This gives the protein CASSLRGSGNTIYF. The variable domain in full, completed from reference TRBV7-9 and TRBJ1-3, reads DTGVSQNPRHKITKRGQNVTFRCDPISEHNRLYWYRQTLGQGPEFLTYFQNEAQLEKSRLLSDRFSAERPKGSFSTLEIQRTEQGDSAMYLCASSLRGSGNTIYFGEGSWLTVV.

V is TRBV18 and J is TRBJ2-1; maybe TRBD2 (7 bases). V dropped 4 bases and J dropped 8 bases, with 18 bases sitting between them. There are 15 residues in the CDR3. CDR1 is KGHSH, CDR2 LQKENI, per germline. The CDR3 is CASSLQRGALDEQFF. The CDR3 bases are TGTGCCAGCTCACTACAACGGGGGGCGTTGGATGAGCAGTTCTTC.

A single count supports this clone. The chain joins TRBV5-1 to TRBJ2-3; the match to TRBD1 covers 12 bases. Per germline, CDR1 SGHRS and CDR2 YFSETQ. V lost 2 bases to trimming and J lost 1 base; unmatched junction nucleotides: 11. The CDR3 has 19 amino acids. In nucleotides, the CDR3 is TGCGCCAGCAGCTTCCTTCCGGGACAGGGGGCAAAGGGCACAGATACGCAGTATTTT. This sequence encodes CASSFLPGQGAKGTDTQYF.